What follows are 20 T cell receptor beta chains derived from one specimen sequenced in a study of human T cells and chemical hapten exposure. Time point specified: pre-sensitization, week 0. The treatment here: therapeutic diphenylcyclopropenone sensitization with weekly scalp DPC. TCRdb independently ran MiXCR on the RACE reads; one entry per CDR3 protein. The table has more than 250,000 distinct CDR3 sequences, 7.7% seen once. The specimen comprised whole blood, sampled in connection with sensitization to the hapten diphenylcyclopropenone (DPC). The receptors were gathered from a man between 18 and 35 years old with alopecia areata. Some clones in this sample may be carry-over from other donors' samples.

This clonotype was seen a few times. The chain is built from TRBV27 and TRBJ1-5; D is uncertain. Germline CDR1 MNHEY, CDR2 SMNVEV (reference sequence). The length of the CDR3 is 13 residues. The V and J ends lost 3 bases and 4 bases respectively, with 7 bases between them. DNA for the CDR3: TGTGCCAGCAGTTTTGTCCCAAATCAGCCCCAGCATTTT. It encodes CASSFVPNQPQHF.

This clonotype was picked up a small number of times. The CDR3 region has the DNA TGTGCCAGCACCAAAGACAGGGGGCGTAGAACTAACTATGGCTACACCTTC. Protein: CASTKDRGRRTNYGYTF. This chain uses TRBV28 with TRBJ1-2; 10 bases fit TRBD1. The CDR3 is 17 residues long. Trimming removed 7 bases from V and 0 bases from J; junction bases left unmatched: 11. The germline CDR1 and CDR2 sequences are MDHEN and SYDVKM.

This clonotype has just a few counts. The V gene is TRBV12-3 or TRBV12-4, the J gene TRBJ2-1; D perhaps matches TRBD2 (6 bases). The CDR3 extends over 16 amino acids. The V gene lost 8 bases and the J gene lost 8 bases, with 25 bases spanning the gap. CDR3 amino acids: CASLPPSVADLDEQFF. The CDR3 nucleotides read TGTGCCAGCCTCCCTCCTAGCGTCGCGGACCTCGATGAGCAGTTCTTC.

This clonotype appeared a few times. The chain carries TRBV12-3 or TRBV12-4 and TRBJ1-1; TRBD1 aligns across 9 bases. V gave up 7 bases and J gave up 5 bases; unmatched junction bases: 11. The CDR3 totals 15 residues. CDR3 amino acids: CASNARDRELTEAFF. The CDR3 DNA is TGTGCCAGCAATGCCCGGGACAGGGAGCTGACTGAAGCTTTCTTT.

This clonotype was observed many times. The chain has TRBV6-5 and TRBJ1-5, with TRBD1 as a possible D gene (6 bases). The CDR3 is 15 residues long. With 2 bases removed from V and 4 bases from J, the gap between germline ends came to 12 bases. Germline V gene lookup returns CDR1 MNHEY and CDR2 SVGAGI. The CDR3 protein is CASSYGRGENQPQHF. The CDR3 nucleotides read TGTGCCAGCAGTTACGGCAGGGGCGAAAATCAGCCCCAGCATTTT.

This clonotype was detected ten times or more. V usage is TRBV9 and J usage is TRBJ2-3, with 9 bases lining up with TRBD2. The V gene end was trimmed by 3 bases and the J gene end by 4 bases; junction bases not matched to a gene: 9. Looked up from germline, CDR1 is SGDLS and CDR2 is YYNGEE. There are 16 residues in the CDR3. The CDR3 loop is CASSADSGTSPDTQYF. The DNA of the CDR3 is TGTGCCAGCAGCGCAGACTCCGGGACTAGCCCAGATACGCAGTATTTT.

This clonotype was picked up a small number of times. V is TRBV5-1 and J is TRBJ1-1; 7 bases match TRBD1. The CDR3 covers 16 residues. CDR1 and CDR2 from the germline V gene are SGHRS and YFSETQ. The J segment lost 6 bases and the V segment lost 2 bases, leaving 13 bases of the junction unmatched. The CDR3 coding sequence is TGCGCCAGCAGCTTCCCCACCAGACAGGGTGTGCCTGAAGCTTTCTTT. Translated: CASSFPTRQGVPEAFF.

The J gene is TRBJ2-3, the V gene TRBV24-1; D gene ambiguous. Germline assignment: CDR1 KGHDR and CDR2 SFDVKD. The CDR3 runs 12 residues. Trimming cost V 2 bases and J 5 bases, with 4 bases left between them. CDR3 DNA: TGTGCCACCAGTGATTCGGGAGATACGCAGTATTTT. It translates to CATSDSGDTQYF.

This clonotype was counted only a few times. The V call is TRBV5-1, the J call TRBJ2-5, with D possibly TRBD1 on 6 matching bases. Germline V lookup: CDR1 SGHRS, CDR2 YFSETQ. Trimming took off 0 bases at V and 1 base at J, with 10 bases between the two ends. CDR3 length: 15 residues. This CDR3 is CASSLGGQTQETQYF. The CDR3 coding sequence is TGCGCCAGCAGCTTGGGAGGACAGACCCAAGAGACCCAGTACTTC.

The chain combines TRBV3-1 with TRBJ1-6; D gene uncertain. CDR1 and CDR2 from the germline V gene are LGHDT and YNNKEL (reference sequence). Trimming removed 4 bases at V and 9 bases at J, with 10 bases between. The CDR3 sequence is 13 residues long. The CDR3 region is CASSPYHSSPLHF. The DNA of the CDR3 is TGTGCCAGCAGCCCCTACCATTCTTCACCCCTCCACTTT.

The table lists this clonotype with many counts. As DNA, the CDR3 is TGCGCCAGCAGGGGGTATGGCTACACCTTC. Its protein is CASRGYGYTF. The V and J genes are TRBV5-1 and TRBJ1-2; D call uncertain. The CDR3 is 10 residues long. CDR1 is SGHRS, CDR2 YFSETQ, per germline. V shed 5 bases and J shed 5 bases, with 4 bases lying between them.

Many counts were recorded for this clonotype. Sequence at one end of the junction differs from germline and may be a read error. This chain joins TRBV29-1 and TRBJ1-2; the D gene is possibly TRBD1 (5 bases). Looked up from germline, CDR1 is SQVTM and CDR2 is ANQGSEA. The CDR3 has 12 residues. Written as DNA, the CDR3 is TGCAGCGTTGAAGAAGTTAACCGCAGGGAAGACTTC. It encodes CSVEEVNRREDF.

The chain has TRBV12-3 or TRBV12-4 and TRBJ2-7; a weak D match, TRBD1 (6 bases). Trimming stripped 7 bases from V and 3 bases from J, with 13 bases between. This CDR3 is built from 13 residues. CDR3 residues: CASTSDSHYEQYF. As DNA, the CDR3 is TGTGCCAGCACCTCGGACAGCCACTACGAGCAGTACTTC.

The V and J genes are TRBV2 and TRBJ2-7; the D gene is possibly TRBD1 (5 bases). CDR1 SNHLY and CDR2 FYNNEI come from the germline V gene. The ends were cut back, 5 bases at V and 6 bases at J, with 14 bases in the middle. This CDR3 contains 13 residues. The CDR3 region has the DNA TGTGCCAGCAGTCCAGGGTTGGGCCTCGAGCAGTACTTC. This encodes CASSPGLGLEQYF.

This clonotype showed up just a few times. The V and J genes are TRBV5-1 and TRBJ2-2, with D possibly being TRBD1 (5 bases). Germline V gives CDR1 SGHRS, CDR2 YFSETQ. The CDR3 length is 16 residues. V was cut by 0 bases and J by 6 bases, with 15 bases left in between. The CDR3 DNA is TGCGCCAGCAGCTTGGGGAATCAGGGTGGCGCCGGGGAGCTGTTTTTT. Amino acid sequence: CASSLGNQGGAGELFF.

This clonotype occurred a few times. The chain carries TRBV7-9 and TRBJ1-4, with a tentative D call TRBD1 (6 bases). The ends were cut back, 5 bases at V and 8 bases at J, with 18 bases in the middle. The CDR3 is 15 residues long. Looked up from germline, CDR1 is SEHNR and CDR2 is FQNEAQ (reference sequence). DNA of the CDR3: TGTGCCAGCAGCCCCCCGTCGACAGGTCGGGAAAAACTGTTTTTT. It encodes CASSPPSTGREKLFF. The whole variable domain, remainder taken from reference TRBV7-9 and TRBJ1-4, is DTGVSQNPRHKITKRGQNVTFRCDPISEHNRLYWYRQTLGQGPEFLTYFQNEAQLEKSRLLSDRFSAERPKGSFSTLEIQRTEQGDSAMYLCASSPPSTGREKLFFGSGTQLSVL.

This rearrangement joins TRBV6-5 to TRBJ2-5; no firm D call. Per germline, CDR1 MNHEY and CDR2 SVGAGI. The germline V and J ends were trimmed by 5 bases and 5 bases, with 9 bases remaining between them. The CDR3 covers 12 residues. The CDR3 loop is CASSRRWETQYF. DNA of the CDR3: TGTGCCAGCAGTAGACGCTGGGAGACCCAGTACTTC.

This clonotype came up a few times. The chain combines TRBV20-1 with TRBJ1-2; D might be TRBD1 (6 bases). The CDR3 runs 14 residues. Trimming removed 0 bases at V and 4 bases at J, with 12 bases between. Germline V gene sequence: CDR1 DFQATT, CDR2 SNEGSKA (reference sequence). The CDR3 loop reads CSARDRDTVYGYTF. The CDR3 DNA follows: TGCAGTGCTAGAGACCGGGACACCGTCTATGGCTACACCTTC.

There are many counts of this clonotype. The rearrangement joins TRBV10-3 to TRBJ1-5; D might be TRBD1 (5 bases). CDR1 ENHRY and CDR2 SYGVKD come from the germline V gene. The germline V and J ends were trimmed by 6 bases and 4 bases, with 10 bases remaining between them. There are 13 residues in the CDR3. CDR3 DNA sequence: TGTGCCATCAGCGAGACAGTGAATCAGCCCCAGCATTTT. Translated, it gives CAISETVNQPQHF.

This clonotype has only a few counts. The chain is built from TRBV29-1 and TRBJ1-6; D is possibly TRBD1 (5 bases). Germline CDR1 is SQVTM and CDR2 is ANQGSEA. The germline V and J ends were trimmed by 6 bases and 6 bases, with 15 bases remaining between them. CDR3 length equals 14 residues. The CDR3 sequence: CSVAKGEGNSPLHF. CDR3 in DNA: TGCAGCGTCGCCAAAGGGGAGGGTAATTCACCCCTCCACTTT.